What follows are 15 T cell receptor beta chains derived from one specimen sequenced in a study of T cell repertoires in cytomegalovirus infection. TCRdb re-called the reads with MiXCR, one entry per CDR3 protein. Counted here are approximately 76,000 distinct CDR3 sequences, less than 4.5% occurring once; the ten biggest clones make up approximately 5%. Sequencing was done on a sample of PBMCs. Source of these receptors: a human donor in good health (CMV status not recorded). Some clones in this sample may be carry-over from other donors' samples.

This clonotype was detected many times. The gene calls are TRBV28 and TRBJ1-5; 11 bases agree with TRBD1. The CDR3 runs to 13 residues. Germline trimming cut 8 bases from V and 7 bases from J; bases unmatched to any gene: 4. CDR1 and CDR2 from the germline V gene are MDHEN and SYDVKM. CDR3 DNA: TGTGCCAGCCGGACAGGGGGCTCCCAGCCCCAGCATTTT. Translation: CASRTGGSQPQHF.

This clonotype was detected ten times or more. The V and J genes are TRBV9 and TRBJ2-1; TRBD1 agrees at 9 bases. In germline, CDR1 is SGDLS, CDR2 YYNGEE. The junction had 7 bases not matched to a gene; V was cut back by 3 bases and J by 6 bases. The CDR3 runs 15 residues. The CDR3 nucleotides read TGTGCCAGCAGCGACGGGACAGGGAACGGCAATGAGCAGTTCTTC. It codes for CASSDGTGNGNEQFF.

This clonotype was seen ten or more times. The chain employs TRBV4-2 and TRBJ1-6; D is undetermined. V lost 0 bases and J lost 0, with 9 bases in between. This CDR3 contains 17 residues. Germline assignment: CDR1 LGHNA and CDR2 YNFKEQ. The CDR3 DNA reads TGTGCCAGCAGCCAAGATGGGCAGAGCTCCTATAATTCACCCCTCCACTTT. Translating gives CASSQDGQSSYNSPLHF.

This clonotype was recorded at least ten times. The chain has TRBV6-5 and TRBJ1-1; weak D call: TRBD1 (5 bases). CDR1 and CDR2 (germline): MNHEY, SVGAGI. This CDR3 is built from 14 residues. Trimming removed 0 bases from V and 14 bases from J, with 19 bases in between. CDR3 bases: TGTGCCAGCAGTTACTCGGATAGAACGGGACTCCGGTTCTTT. Protein sequence: CASSYSDRTGLRFF.

This clonotype came up many times. V usage is TRBV7-3 and J usage is TRBJ2-7, with TRBD1 identical over 7 bases. Germline V gene sequence: CDR1 SGHTA, CDR2 FQGTGA. The CDR3 length is 12 residues. V was clipped by 2 bases and J by 6 bases; unmatched bases: 1. The CDR3 spells CASSLAGGEQYF. CDR3 DNA: TGTGCCAGCAGCTTAGCAGGGGGCGAGCAGTACTTC.

This clonotype occurred many times. The chain uses TRBV7-2 and TRBJ1-1; the D gene is possibly TRBD1 (5 bases). V was trimmed by 3 bases and J by 1 base, leaving 15 bases between them. Per germline, CDR1 SGHTA and CDR2 FQGNSA. This CDR3 is 16 amino acids long. The DNA of the CDR3 is TGTGCCAGCAGCTTGCGGACAACCCCGAAGAACACTGAAGCTTTCTTT. Translated, it gives CASSLRTTPKNTEAFF.

In this sample, this clonotype turned up many times. V usage is TRBV2 and J usage is TRBJ2-7; TRBD2 matches 7 bases. The germline V gene has CDR1 SNHLY and CDR2 FYNNEI. The junction had 10 bases not matched to a gene; V was cut back by 7 bases and J by 4 bases. The CDR3 has 14 amino acids. This chain's CDR3 is CASKASWGGYEQYF. Here the CDR3 DNA reads TGTGCCAGCAAGGCTTCTTGGGGGGGTTACGAGCAGTACTTC.

The sample holds many counts of this clonotype. The gene calls are TRBV20-1 and TRBJ2-7, with 8 positions matching TRBD1. The length of the CDR3 is 12 residues. Trimming at V came to 5 bases and at J to 5 bases, leaving 5 bases not matched to a gene. Germline V gene lookup returns CDR1 DFQATT and CDR2 SNEGSKA (reference sequence). In DNA form, the CDR3 reads TGCAGTGCTTCCGGGACAGGTCACGAGCAGTACTTC. As protein: CSASGTGHEQYF.

This clonotype was detected ten times or more. The CDR3 reads CASSLGGIGDTQYF. CDR3 coding DNA: TGTGCCAGCAGTTTGGGGGGAATTGGGGATACGCAGTATTTT. This chain joins TRBV28 and TRBJ2-3; tentative D call: TRBD2 (6 bases). CDR1 and CDR2 from the germline V gene are MDHEN and SYDVKM. Trimming removed 3 bases from V and 6 bases from J, with 13 bases in between. The CDR3 is 14 residues long.

This clonotype was seen ten or more times. This sequence joins TRBV20-1 and TRBJ2-5, with a possible D match to TRBD1 (5 bases). There are 13 residues in the CDR3. V lost 5 bases and J 1 base, leaving 11 bases between the germline ends. CDR1 is DFQATT, CDR2 SNEGSKA, per germline (reference sequence). The CDR3: CSAAGQSQETQYF. As DNA, the CDR3 is TGCAGTGCTGCTGGACAAAGCCAAGAGACCCAGTACTTC.

In this sample, this clonotype turned up many times. V is TRBV6-2 or TRBV6-3 and J is TRBJ1-1, with 9 bases identical to TRBD1. Germline V gene lookup returns CDR1 MNHEY and CDR2 SVGEGT. V lost 6 bases to trimming and J lost 4 bases; unmatched junction nucleotides: 6. This CDR3 contains 14 residues. The CDR3 DNA sequence: TGTGCCAGCAGACGGACAGGGGTAGGCACTGAAGCTTTCTTT. It translates to CASRRTGVGTEAFF.

This clonotype was detected many times. The genes are TRBV28 and TRBJ2-4; D is perhaps TRBD1 (5 bases). The CDR3 spans 13 residues. The V gene lost 4 bases and the J gene lost 6 bases, with 10 bases spanning the gap. Germline V CDR1 and CDR2: MDHEN, SYDVKM. CDR3 sequence: CASSSRTRNIQYF. In nucleotides, the CDR3 is TGTGCCAGCAGTTCCCGGACAAGAAACATTCAGTACTTC.

Ten or more counts support this clonotype. The V and J genes are TRBV7-9 and TRBJ1-4; D is possibly TRBD1 (6 bases). This CDR3 has 17 amino acids. Trimming left V 3 bases short and J 0 bases short, with 14 bases between. Per the germline V gene, CDR1 is SEHNR and CDR2 is FQNEAQ (reference sequence). The CDR3 DNA follows: TGTGCCAGCAGCTTTCGTGGCAGGGGCGCAACTAATGAAAAACTGTTTTTT. As protein: CASSFRGRGATNEKLFF. The whole variable domain, remainder taken from reference TRBV7-9 and TRBJ1-4, is DTGVSQNPRHKITKRGQNVTFRCDPISEHNRLYWYRQTLGQGPEFLTYFQNEAQLEKSRLLSDRFSAERPKGSFSTLEIQRTEQGDSAMYLCASSFRGRGATNEKLFFGSGTQLSVL.

At least ten counts were recorded for this clonotype. This chain joins TRBV7-8 and TRBJ2-3; D unclear. Germline V gene data show CDR1 as SGHVS and CDR2 as FQNEAQ. V gave up 5 bases and J gave up 0 bases, with 9 bases separating them. This CDR3 region has 14 residues. DNA of the CDR3: TGTGCCAGCAGCCACAGACTTAGCACAGATACGCAGTATTTT. Translated: CASSHRLSTDTQYF.

This chain connects TRBV28 to TRBJ1-5, with D perhaps TRBD1 (6 bases). There are 13 residues in the CDR3. From germline, CDR1 is MDHEN and CDR2 SYDVKM. The V gene lost 8 bases and the J gene lost 3 bases, with 11 bases spanning the gap. CDR3 in DNA: TGTGCCAGCCAGTACAGGGCCAATCAGCCCCAGCATTTT. Translated, it gives CASQYRANQPQHF.